The present T cell receptor (beta chain) was sequenced within a study of T cells in Graves' hyperthyroidism and ophthalmopathy. This clonotype was observed many times. TCR beta CDR3 regions were amplified from RNA. A first-round RT-PCR of the TCR CDR3 used the HTBI primer set. MiXCR was run by TCRdb on the multiplex PCR reads, yielding one entry per CDR3 protein. The sample lists hundreds of thousands of distinct CDR3 sequences; about 14% were seen once. Ophthalmopathy patients had moderate-to-severe active disease, CAS ≥3, NOSPECS ≥4, and disease duration under 3 months. The TCR sequence derives from a woman aged 50 to 60 with Graves' ophthalmopathy. Material: blood.

The CDR3 bases are TGTGCCAGCAGCCAAGACTCAGCCAAAAACATTCAGTACTTC. Its protein product is CASSQDSAKNIQYF. The chain recombines TRBV7-2 with TRBJ2-4; no clear D gene. The CDR3 extends over 14 amino acids. Germline V gives CDR1 SGHTA, CDR2 FQGNSA. The V end was cut by 5 bases, the J end by 0 bases, with 8 bases between.